The 29 T cell receptor beta chains given below trace back to one sample, sequenced in a study of CD8 T cells in ankylosing spondylitis (dated by TCRdb to 2016 to 2017). The library was prepared using 5' RACE. Instrument used: Illumina HiSeq 2500. TCRdb trimmed public reads at Q25 via fastp, called clones via MiXCR and kept in-frame beta chains. Rows matching on CDR3 protein sequence are summarized as one entry with the most common DNA and genes. This sample has some 340,000 distinct CDR3 sequences in its table, and about 15% of those were observed once. Around 0.99% of the sample comes from the top ten. Sequencing was done on a sample of blood, either unsorted or a sorted T cell fraction (not recorded which). Receptors originate from a male donor with ankylosing spondylitis or in good health (not recorded which).

This chain joins TRBV10-3 and TRBJ2-2, with D hard to call. Germline V CDR1 and CDR2: ENHRY, SYGVKD. Trimming removed 3 bases from V and 7 bases from J, with 9 bases in between. The length of the CDR3 is 13 residues. The CDR3 sequence: CAISEVWGGELFF. The CDR3, as DNA: TGTGCCATCAGTGAAGTTTGGGGCGGGGAGCTGTTTTTT.

This clonotype came up a few times. The chain employs TRBV10-1 and TRBJ1-2, with a possible D match to TRBD1 (5 bases). Trimming stripped 6 bases from V and 11 bases from J, with 13 bases between. CDR1 is WNHNN, CDR2 SYGVQD, per germline (reference sequence). CDR3 size: 11 residues. CDR3: CASSSGTGYTF. The CDR3 nucleotides read TGCGCCAGCAGCTCCGGGACGGGGTACACCTTC.

This clonotype appeared a few times. The rearrangement joins TRBV5-6 to TRBJ1-1; a weak D match, TRBD1 (5 bases). Deletions cut 3 bases from V and 3 bases from J, with 12 bases between. The CDR3 loop spans 14 amino acids. The germline CDR1 and CDR2 sequences are SGHDT and YYEEEE. DNA for the CDR3: TGTGCCAGCAGCTGGACACAGACTTACACTGAAGCTTTCTTT. It specifies CASSWTQTYTEAFF.

There are a few counts of this clonotype. This chain links TRBV29-1 with TRBJ1-1; D is perhaps TRBD1 (6 bases). Germline V gene lookup returns CDR1 SQVTM and CDR2 ANQGSEA. Trimming cost V 6 bases and J 9 bases, with 17 bases left between them. This CDR3 has 12 amino acids. CDR3 in DNA: TGCAGCGTCGGCACCTCCGGGGGGCAAGCTTTCTTT. As protein: CSVGTSGGQAFF.

The CDR3 sequence is CASSFRGGPDTQYF. The CDR3, as DNA: TGCGCCAGCAGCTTCCGGGGGGGCCCAGATACGCAGTATTTT. The chain links TRBV5-1 to TRBJ2-3; TRBD2 agrees at 8 bases. The CDR3 is made up of 14 amino acids. Trimming cost V 2 bases and J 4 bases; bases outside gene matches: 3. The germline CDR1 and CDR2 sequences are SGHRS and YFSETQ.

This clonotype showed up just a few times. The chain employs TRBV29-1 and TRBJ1-2, with 7 bases fitting TRBD1. CDR3 length equals 13 residues. Per germline, CDR1 SQVTM and CDR2 ANQGSEA. V was pared by 4 bases and J by 7 bases, with 9 bases of the junction left unmatched. The CDR3 loop reads CSVGDPGGSGYTF. The DNA for the CDR3 is TGCAGCGTTGGCGACCCAGGGGGAAGTGGCTACACCTTC.

This clonotype was seen ten or more times. This chain links TRBV7-8 with TRBJ2-2; 9 bases line up with TRBD1. The V gene's germline CDR1 is SGHVS and CDR2 FQNEAQ. This CDR3 contains 16 residues. Unmatched junction bases numbered 8, after V lost 5 bases and J lost 4 bases. The CDR3 nucleotides read TGTGCCAGCAGCGGACCGGGACAGGGATCCACCGGGGAGCTGTTTTTT. It translates to CASSGPGQGSTGELFF.

The CDR3 here is CASSGDRDNQPQHF. CDR3 sequence (DNA): TGTGCCAGCAGTGGGGACAGGGACAATCAGCCCCAGCATTTT. V gene TRBV12-3 or TRBV12-4 combines with J gene TRBJ1-5, with TRBD1 matching over 9 bases. This CDR3 is 14 amino acids long. The V segment lost 5 bases and the J segment 3 bases; nucleotides outside the gene matches: 2.

The rearrangement joins TRBV6-6 to TRBJ2-1; TRBD1 matches at 9 bases. Germline V CDR1 and CDR2: MNHNY, SVGAGI (reference sequence). Trimming took 6 bases from V and 8 from J; bases not matched to a gene: 11. The CDR3 consists of 15 residues. The CDR3, as DNA: TGTGCCAGCAGGATGGGACAGGGTGGAGACGATGAGCAGTTCTTC. Translation gives CASRMGQGGDDEQFF.

This clonotype has just a few counts. J is TRBJ1-5 and V is TRBV29-1, with D perhaps TRBD1 (5 bases). Trimming took 4 bases from V and 4 from J, leaving 14 bases between them. The CDR3 runs 14 residues. Germline-derived CDR1 and CDR2 are SQVTM and ANQGSEA. The CDR3 coding sequence is TGCAGCGTTGTGTCAGGGCTAGGGAATCAGCCCCAGCATTTT. Translation: CSVVSGLGNQPQHF.

This rearrangement joins TRBV7-8 to TRBJ2-1; no firm D call. V lost 2 bases and J lost 4, with 6 bases in between. The CDR3 sequence is 13 residues long. The germline gives CDR1 SGHVS, CDR2 FQNEAQ. For the CDR3, the DNA is TGTGCCAGCAGCTTAACGCAATACAATGAGCAGTTCTTC. This translates into CASSLTQYNEQFF.

Written as DNA, the CDR3 is TGTGCCAGCAGCCGCCGGGACAGGGACTATGGCTACACCTTC. Translation: CASSRRDRDYGYTF. The chain couples TRBV5-4 to TRBJ1-2, with TRBD1 matching over 9 bases. CDR1 SGHNT and CDR2 YYREEE come from the germline V gene (reference sequence). CDR3 length: 14 residues. The V gene end was trimmed by 4 bases and the J gene end by 3 bases; junction bases not matched to a gene: 4.

The chain uses TRBV15 and TRBJ2-3; D is possibly TRBD2 (5 bases). The CDR3 has 12 residues. Trimming pared 8 bases from V and 3 bases from J, leaving 9 bases between. Germline-derived CDR1 and CDR2 are LNHNV and YYDKDF (reference sequence). CDR3 region: CATSPGTDTQYF. CDR3 DNA: TGTGCCACCTCCCCGGGGACAGATACGCAGTATTTT.

This clonotype was seen a few times. V and J are TRBV5-6 and TRBJ2-7; 7 bases line up with TRBD1. Trimming removed 1 base from V and 7 bases from J; junction bases left unmatched: 5. The CDR3 extends over 13 amino acids. Germline V gives CDR1 SGHDT, CDR2 YYEEEE. CDR3 sequence: CASSLKGAGEQYF. The DNA of the CDR3 is TGTGCCAGCAGCTTGAAGGGGGCGGGTGAGCAGTACTTC. The full variable domain, in which reference TRBV5-6 and TRBJ2-7 provide the parts outside the CDR3, is DAGVTQSPTHLIKTRGQQVTLRCSPKSGHDTVSWYQQALGQGPQFIFQYYEEEERQRGNFPDRFSGHQFPNYSSELNVNALLLGDSALYLCASSLKGAGEQYFGPGTRLTVT.

This clonotype turned up a few times. The chain uses TRBV6-1 and TRBJ2-1, with 7 nucleotides matching TRBD2. The V and J ends lost 2 bases and 4 bases, in that order; junction bases with no gene match: 5. CDR1 is MNHNS and CDR2 is SASEGT in the germline V gene. The CDR3 spans 15 residues. CDR3 in DNA: TGTGCCAGCAGTGAACCCCTAGCGGAGTACAATGAGCAGTTCTTC. Its translation is CASSEPLAEYNEQFF.

This clonotype was found many times. The CDR3 reads CASSSSLDTQYF. CDR3 sequence (DNA): TGTGCCAGCAGTTCGAGCTTAGATACGCAGTATTTT. This chain links TRBV12-3 or TRBV12-4 with TRBJ2-3; D gene uncertain. The CDR3 sequence is 12 residues long. The V and J ends lost 4 bases and 5 bases respectively, with 7 bases between them.

The sample holds a few counts of this clonotype. The J gene is TRBJ2-1, the V gene TRBV14; D is perhaps TRBD2 (5 bases). The germline V and J ends were trimmed by 0 bases and 9 bases, with 18 bases remaining between them. This CDR3 comprises 16 residues. The germline gives CDR1 SGHDN, CDR2 FVKESK. The CDR3 bases are TGTGCCAGCAGCCAAGAAAATAGGCCCGGGGATGGTGAGCAGTTCTTC. Translation gives CASSQENRPGDGEQFF. The entire variable domain, with the rest obtained from reference TRBV14 and TRBJ2-1, is as follows: EAGVTQFPSHSVIEKGQTVTLRCDPISGHDNLYWYRRVMGKEIKFLLHFVKESKQDESGMPNNRFLAERTGGTYSTLKVQPAELEDSGVYFCASSQENRPGDGEQFFGPGTRLTVL.

V and J are TRBV27 and TRBJ2-5, with D perhaps matching TRBD1 (6 bases). Germline V gives CDR1 MNHEY, CDR2 SMNVEV (reference sequence). The CDR3 runs 14 residues. The V and J ends lost 4 bases and 3 bases respectively, with 12 bases between them. The CDR3 DNA reads as TGTGCCAGCAGTTCCCGGACAGTGGAAGAGACCCAGTACTTC. Translating it yields CASSSRTVEETQYF.

The rearrangement joins TRBV5-1 to TRBJ1-3, with D tentatively TRBD1 (5 bases). The CDR3 length is 15 residues. V was cut by 3 bases and J by 0 bases, with 10 bases left in between. CDR1 is SGHRS, CDR2 YFSETQ, per germline. Here the CDR3 reads CASSSSGFSGNTIYF. In DNA, the CDR3 is TGCGCCAGCAGCTCGTCAGGGTTCTCTGGAAACACCATATATTTT. Combining the CDR3 with reference TRBV5-1 and TRBJ1-3 gives the whole variable domain KAGVTQTPRYLIKTRGQQVTLSCSPISGHRSVSWYQQTPGQGLQFLFEYFSETQRNKGNFPGRFSGRQFSNSRSEMNVSTLELGDSALYLCASSSSGFSGNTIYFGEGSWLTVV.

At least ten counts were recorded for this clonotype. The rearrangement joins TRBV5-1 to TRBJ2-1; D gene uncertain. Trimming took 1 base from V and 6 from J, leaving 8 bases between them. The CDR3 covers 13 residues. Per the germline V gene, CDR1 is SGHRS and CDR2 is YFSETQ. CDR3 bases: TGCGCCAGCAGCTTGTTTGAGTCCAATGAGCAGTTCTTC. Translating gives CASSLFESNEQFF.

CDR3: CASSPLDITEQYF. The CDR3, as DNA: TGTGCCAGCAGCCCCCTGGACATCACCGAGCAGTACTTC. The chain carries TRBV7-2 and TRBJ2-7, with a tentative D call TRBD1 (5 bases). The CDR3 length is 13 residues. Germline V gene lookup returns CDR1 SGHTA and CDR2 FQGNSA. V was clipped by 5 bases and J by 6 bases, with 14 bases between them.

This clonotype was counted between two and nine times. The chain links TRBV11-2 to TRBJ2-5; D might be TRBD1 or TRBD2, each matching 6 bases. The germline V gene has CDR1 SGHAT and CDR2 FQNNGV. Trimming removed 4 bases from V and 5 bases from J, with 14 bases in between. The CDR3 runs to 14 residues. The CDR3 loop is CASSYNSGAETQYF. The CDR3 region has the DNA TGTGCCAGCAGCTACAACTCGGGGGCTGAGACCCAGTACTTC.

The rearrangement joins TRBV11-3 to TRBJ2-2, with D maybe TRBD1 (6 bases). The V end was cut by 0 bases, the J end by 3 bases, with 14 bases between. Per the germline V gene, CDR1 is SGHNT and CDR2 is YENEEA. CDR3 length: 17 residues. CDR3 amino acids: CASSLELRTDDTGELFF. The DNA of the CDR3 is TGTGCCAGCAGCTTAGAGCTGCGGACAGATGACACCGGGGAGCTGTTTTTT.

The rearrangement joins TRBV7-8 to TRBJ2-3; D is unclear. V lost 3 bases to trimming and J lost 1 base, with 11 bases between them. The CDR3 runs 15 residues. Germline-derived CDR1 and CDR2 are SGHVS and FQNEAQ. The CDR3 here is CASSFGPRGTDTQYF. The CDR3 DNA reads TGTGCCAGCAGCTTTGGTCCCCGGGGCACAGATACGCAGTATTTT.

The chain joins TRBV20-1 to TRBJ2-4, with D tentatively TRBD1 (5 bases). V lost 5 bases and J lost 4, with 9 bases in between. CDR1 and CDR2 (germline): DFQATT, SNEGSKA (reference sequence). The CDR3 is 12 amino acids. The CDR3 loop is CSAGAKKNIQYF. CDR3 DNA sequence: TGCAGTGCTGGGGCCAAGAAAAACATTCAGTACTTC.

This clonotype was seen at least ten times. The chain carries TRBV7-2 and TRBJ1-5; D is unclear. CDR3 length: 15 amino acids. CDR1 and CDR2 (germline): SGHTA, FQGNSA. Trimming shortened V by 2 bases and J by 0 bases, and 8 bases separated the two germline ends. The CDR3, as DNA: TGTGCCAGCAGCTTATACATCGATAGCAATCAGCCCCAGCATTTT. Encoded protein: CASSLYIDSNQPQHF. Full variable domain (rest looked up from reference TRBV7-2 and TRBJ1-5): GAGVSQSPSNKVTEKGKDVELRCDPISGHTALYWYRQSLGQGLEFLIYFQGNSAPDKSGLPSDRFSAERTGGSVSTLTIQRTQQEDSAVYLCASSLYIDSNQPQHFGDGTRLSIL.

This clonotype was picked up a small number of times. CDR3 loop: CASKNGASPTDTQYF. In DNA form, the CDR3 reads TGTGCCAGCAAAAATGGAGCGTCCCCTACAGATACGCAGTATTTT. This sequence joins TRBV6-1 and TRBJ2-3; D gene ambiguous. This CDR3 region has 15 residues. V shed 7 bases and J shed 3 bases, with 17 bases lying between them. Germline V gene lookup returns CDR1 MNHNS and CDR2 SASEGT.

The table lists this clonotype with a few counts. The chain has TRBV7-7 and TRBJ2-3, with no clear D. CDR3 length equals 13 residues. With 2 bases removed from V and 3 bases from J, the gap between germline ends came to 6 bases. The germline V gene has CDR1 SSHAT and CDR2 FNYEAQ (reference sequence). CDR3 region: CASSLLRTDTQYF. The CDR3 DNA is TGTGCCAGCAGCTTACTACGGACAGATACGCAGTATTTT.

The CDR3 sequence: CASSYSSTVTYEQYF. DNA of the CDR3: TGTGCCAGCAGTTACTCTTCGACGGTTACCTACGAGCAGTACTTC. V usage is TRBV6-5 and J usage is TRBJ2-7; D is unresolved. The CDR3 loop spans 15 amino acids. The germline V gene has CDR1 MNHEY and CDR2 SVGAGI. The V end was cut by 0 bases, the J end by 2 bases, with 11 bases between.